This T cell receptor (beta chain) emerged from a study of cytomegalovirus exposure and HLA in healthy donors. V was clipped by 3 bases and J by 1 base; unmatched bases: 5. The germline CDR1 and CDR2 sequences are LNHDA and SQIVND (reference sequence). The CDR3 length is 15 residues. Findings and limits, study-wide: That first-cohort TCR clusters tended to co-occur in the approximately 110 validation repertoires was found in a later analysis.

For this clone: Its matching antigen is unknown.

Generated by immunoSEQ multiplex PCR, the TCRdb table keeps only in-frame clones and is missing some. This table has over 150,000 clones, around 83% appearing once. The rearrangement links TRBV19 to TRBJ2-7, with TRBD1 identical over 8 bases. The receptor's source is a human donor in good health. Sequenced sample: PBMCs. This chain's CDR3 is CASSIGRGLSYEQYF. CDR3 DNA sequence: TGTGCCAGTAGTATCGGCAGGGGGCTATCCTACGAGCAGTACTTC.